This T cell receptor (beta chain) appears in the sequencing data of a study of early T cells in non-severe SARS-CoV-2 infection. Individually, cDNA molecules had unique molecular identifiers attached to them. TCRdb redid the calling of the 5' RACE reads with MiXCR, one entry per CDR3 protein. The sample contains around 84,000 distinct CDR3 sequences, more than 9% of which appear only once. This clonotype occurred a few times. As yet, its antigen is unknown. General study results and limits: Matching against VDJdb likely underestimated virus-specific expansions, favoring anti-spike CD8.

Germline CDR1 LGHDT, CDR2 YNNKEL (reference sequence). The CDR3 contains 14 residues. Deletions cut 8 bases from V and 7 bases from J, with 15 bases between. The receptor's source is an adult who was a healthcare worker with PCR-confirmed SARS-CoV-2 infection or an uninfected control (not recorded which). The chain links TRBV3-1 to TRBJ1-6, with a possible D match to TRBD1 (6 bases). The starting material was whole blood, obtained at baseline. The CDR3 DNA reads as TGTGCCAGCCGTGCCAGGGGCGTCAATTCACCCCTCCACTTT. It encodes CASRARGVNSPLHF.